Below, one T cell receptor beta chain is given with its context. Per the authors' pipeline: Reference gene primer amplification gave estimated nucleated cell counts. Repertoires were generated with immunoSEQ multiplex PCR, while TCRdb's copy carries only in-frame clones and drops some. That table gives V, J and clone size, and the DNA gave D and trimming. The sample shows about 230,000 clones, approximately 83% of them seen only once. This sample is drawn from a study of blood T cell repertoires in COVID-19. Overall study: Acute and convalescent COVID-19 samples came from the United States, Italy and Spain. The cDNA or gDNA used as material had been derived from T cells, B-cell-depleted T cells, or PBMCs.

The clonotype originates from a man aged 35 to 55 with acute or convalescent COVID-19. Material: peripheral blood.

The CDR3 sequence is CASSLGLAGVTGELFF. The CDR3 bases are TGTGCCAGCAGCTTAGGACTAGCGGGAGTAACCGGGGAGCTGTTTTTT. The V gene is TRBV7-6, the J gene TRBJ2-2; 12 nucleotides line up with TRBD2. The V and J ends lost 1 base and 5 bases, in that order; junction bases with no gene match: 2. The CDR3 has 16 residues. In germline, CDR1 is SGHVS, CDR2 FNYEAQ.